A selection of T cell receptor beta chains follows, all from one sample in a study of T cell responses to AZD1222 COVID-19 vaccine. Assay used: immunoSEQ multiplex PCR; TCRdb lists only in-frame clones, some missing. The profile covers 65,000 to 85,000 clones, with 90% to 95% appearing a single time and roughly 5% taken by the ten largest. Material: peripheral blood, obtained on day 0 of AZD1222 vaccination. The receptors come from an adult in good health. Each CDR3 is given with its conserved first and last residue. D genes are given only for firm matches. The size entry is marked missing in some rows and otherwise reads once, few, many or a size class.

J gene,D gene,clone size,V gene,CDR3 protein,CDR3 DNA
TRBJ1-2,TRBD1,-,TRBV18,CASSLYQGVESYTF,TGTGCCAGCTCCCTATACCAGGGGGTGGAGAGCTACACCTTC
TRBJ2-3,-,-,TRBV5-1,CASSLLGHGTDTQYF,TGCGCCAGCAGCCTACTAGGGCACGGCACAGATACGCAGTATTTT
TRBJ2-7,-,-,TRBV4-2,CASSQGYAEGWWQYF,TGTGCCAGCAGCCAAGGATATGCGGAAGGATGGTGGCAGTACTTC
TRBJ1-6,TRBD1,-,TRBV30,CAGDRLNSPLHF,TGTGCCGGGGACAGACTTAATTCACCCCTCCACTTT
TRBJ2-7,-,-,TRBV4-1,CASSPTGPYEQYF,TGCGCCAGCAGCCCAACAGGTCCTTACGAGCAGTACTTC
TRBJ2-2,TRBD1,-,TRBV6-1,CASSEPQGAAGELFF,TGTGCCAGCAGTGAGCCACAGGGGGCAGCCGGGGAGCTGTTTTTT
TRBJ1-3,-,-,TRBV19,CASSPGVGNTIYF,TGTGCCAGTAGTCCGGGTGTGGGAAACACCATATATTTT
TRBJ2-2,-,-,TRBV21-1,CASSRRLNTGELFF,TGTGCCAGCAGCAGACGGCTGAACACCGGGGAGCTGTTTTTT
TRBJ1-1,-,once,TRBV28,CASTLNTEAFF,TGTGCCAGCACCTTGAACACTGAAGCTTTCTTT
TRBJ1-3,-,-,TRBV3-1/TRBV3-2,CASSQDGYRDGNTIYF,TGTGCCAGCAGCCAAGATGGATACAGGGATGGAAACACCATATATTTT
TRBJ2-1,-,-,TRBV28,CASSLARTGSSSYNEQFF,TGTGCCAGCAGTTTAGCTCGTACAGGGTCCTCATCCTACAATGAGCAGTTCTTC
TRBJ1-1,-,-,TRBV5-1,CASSSQGGNTEAFF,TGCGCCAGCAGCTCCCAGGGAGGGAACACTGAAGCTTTCTTT
TRBJ2-3,TRBD2,few,TRBV7-6,CASSLNLAGGTDTQYF,TGTGCCAGCAGCTTAAACCTAGCGGGGGGTACAGATACGCAGTATTTT
TRBJ2-5,TRBD2,-,TRBV4-1,CASRRTSYETQYF,TGCGCCAGCAGACGGACTAGCTATGAGACCCAGTACTTC
TRBJ2-2,TRBD1,-,TRBV10-3,CAISGTGALGTGELFF,TGTGCCATCAGTGGGACAGGGGCCTTGGGCACCGGGGAGCTGTTTTTT
TRBJ1-1,-,-,TRBV4-3,CASSQDMNTEAFF,TGCGCCAGCAGCCAAGACATGAACACTGAAGCTTTCTTT
TRBJ2-3,-,-,TRBV7-2,CASRPGAIATDTQYF,TGTGCCAGCAGACCGGGAGCCATCGCCACAGATACGCAGTATTTT
TRBJ1-5,-,few,TRBV6-2/TRBV6-3,CASSPSGARASNQPQHF,TGTGCCAGCAGCCCCTCTGGGGCTCGGGCTTCGAATCAGCCCCAGCATTTT
TRBJ1-6,-,-,TRBV21-1,CASSDGDRGIFNSPLHF,TGTGCCAGCAGCGACGGGGACAGGGGGATTTTTAATTCACCCCTCCACTTT
TRBJ1-1,-,-,TRBV10-2,CASSEDIGTEAFF,TGCGCCAGCTCAGAAGATATTGGCACTGAAGCTTTCTTT
TRBJ1-6,-,-,TRBV11-3,CASSQGPEGNSPLHF,TGTGCCAGCAGCCAGGGACCTGAGGGGAATTCACCCCTCCACTTT
TRBJ1-5,-,-,TRBV10-3,CAISLTSNQPQHF,TGTGCCATCAGCCTGACTAGCAATCAGCCCCAGCATTTT
TRBJ2-7,TRBD1,-,TRBV5-5,CASSSGQVGSYEQYF,TGTGCCAGCAGCTCCGGACAGGTTGGGTCCTACGAGCAGTACTTC
TRBJ1-2,-,-,TRBV24-1,CATSGVGTYGYTF,TGTGCCACCAGTGGGGTAGGCACCTATGGCTACACCTTC
TRBJ2-5,TRBD1,-,TRBV11-2,CASSSNRGQETQYF,TGTGCCAGCAGCTCCAACAGGGGCCAAGAGACCCAGTACTTC
TRBJ1-2,TRBD1,-,TRBV2,CASSDPGQGVHYGYTF,TGTGCCAGCAGTGATCCCGGACAGGGGGTTCACTATGGCTACACCTTC
TRBJ1-6,-,-,TRBV12-3/TRBV12-4,CASSFEKNSPLHF,TGTGCCAGCAGTTTTGAAAAAAATTCACCCCTCCACTTT
TRBJ1-4,-,-,TRBV6-5,CASRLGQKTEKLFF,TGTGCCAGCAGGCTAGGACAGAAAACTGAAAAACTGTTTTTT
TRBJ1-2,-,once,TRBV7-8,CASSLDPADSYGYTF,TGTGCCAGCAGCTTAGACCCGGCAGATAGCTATGGCTACACCTTC
TRBJ2-2,TRBD1,-,TRBV24-1,CATSPTGGAETGELFF,TGTGCCACCAGTCCGACAGGGGGCGCCGAGACCGGGGAGCTGTTTTTT
TRBJ2-3,TRBD1,-,TRBV18,CASSPLRDRVGTDTQYF,TGTGCCAGCTCACCTCTCCGGGACAGGGTTGGGACAGATACGCAGTATTTT
TRBJ2-4,-,few,TRBV16,CASSQSGGLAKNIQYF,TGTGCCAGCAGCCAATCGGGGGGTCTAGCCAAAAACATTCAGTACTTC
TRBJ2-5,TRBD1,-,TRBV2,CASSEGQGALETQYF,TGTGCCAGCAGTGAAGGGCAGGGGGCGCTAGAGACCCAGTACTTC
TRBJ1-4,-,-,TRBV28,CASSLWQGGTNEKLFF,TGTGCCAGCAGTTTATGGCAGGGCGGGACTAATGAAAAACTGTTTTTT
TRBJ1-1,-,-,TRBV3-1/TRBV3-2,CASSPMRGAGTEAFF,TGTGCCAGCAGCCCGATGAGAGGCGCGGGGACTGAAGCTTTCTTT
TRBJ1-1,-,-,TRBV5-5,CASSSTRRAEAFF,TGTGCCAGCAGCAGTACCAGAAGGGCTGAAGCTTTCTTT
TRBJ2-1,-,-,TRBV3-1/TRBV3-2,CASSRLADGTYNEQFF,TGTGCCAGCAGCCGGCTTGCGGACGGAACCTACAATGAGCAGTTCTTC
TRBJ2-7,-,-,TRBV7-2,CASSLDGNYEQYF,TGTGCCAGCAGCTTAGACGGAAACTACGAGCAGTACTTC
TRBJ1-3,-,once,TRBV10-3,CAISTSGNTIYF,TGTGCCATCAGCACCTCTGGAAACACCATATATTTT
TRBJ1-2,-,-,TRBV5-1,CASSLAGADYTF,TGCGCCAGCAGCTTGGCCGGAGCAGACTACACCTTC
TRBJ1-5,-,-,TRBV19,CASSIDREGQPQHF,TGTGCCAGTAGTATAGACAGGGAGGGTCAGCCCCAGCATTTT
TRBJ1-2,-,once,TRBV5-1,CASSLDVGGVYGYTF,TGCGCCAGCAGCTTGGATGTGGGTGGAGTGTATGGCTACACCTTC
TRBJ1-2,TRBD1,-,TRBV28,CASNLLTGGYGYTF,TGTGCCAGCAATCTACTGACAGGGGGCTATGGCTACACCTTC
TRBJ2-6,-,-,TRBV9,CASSVVSSGANVLTF,TGTGCCAGCAGCGTAGTCAGTTCTGGGGCCAACGTCCTGACTTTC
TRBJ1-2,-,-,TRBV6-2/TRBV6-3,CASSHSERDGFGYGYTF,TGTGCCAGCAGCCACTCGGAAAGGGATGGGTTCGGCTATGGCTACACCTTC
TRBJ1-5,-,-,TRBV21-1,CASSKEEGGGNQPQHF,TGTGCCAGCAGCAAAGAGGAGGGAGGCGGCAATCAGCCCCAGCATTTT
TRBJ2-5,TRBD1,-,TRBV24-1,CATQRTGQETQYF,TGTGCCACACAACGGACAGGGCAAGAGACCCAGTACTTC
TRBJ1-1,-,-,TRBV28,CASQGRTEAFF,TGTGCCAGCCAGGGTCGAACTGAAGCTTTCTTT
TRBJ1-1,-,-,TRBV5-6,CASSWERYEAFF,TGTGCCAGCAGCTGGGAGCGGTATGAAGCTTTCTTT